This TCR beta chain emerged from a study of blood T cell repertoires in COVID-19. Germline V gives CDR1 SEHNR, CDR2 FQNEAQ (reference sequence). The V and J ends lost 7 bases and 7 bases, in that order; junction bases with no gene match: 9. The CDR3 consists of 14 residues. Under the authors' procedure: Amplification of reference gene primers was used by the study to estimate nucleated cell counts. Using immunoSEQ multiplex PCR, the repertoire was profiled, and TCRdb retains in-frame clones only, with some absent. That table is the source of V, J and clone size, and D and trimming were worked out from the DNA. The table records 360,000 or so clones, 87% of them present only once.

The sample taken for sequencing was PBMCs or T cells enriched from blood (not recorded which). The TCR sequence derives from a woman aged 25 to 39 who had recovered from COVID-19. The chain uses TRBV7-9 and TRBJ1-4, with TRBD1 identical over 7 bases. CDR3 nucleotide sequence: TGTGCCAGCACCATCGACAGGGAACGTGAAAAACTGTTTTTT. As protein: CASTIDREREKLFF.